The next 4 T cell receptor beta chains were all read from a single sample in a study of cytomegalovirus exposure and HLA in healthy donors. Repertoires were generated with immunoSEQ multiplex PCR, while TCRdb's copy carries only in-frame clones and drops some. This table holds about 160,000 clones, roughly 89% found once. The material sequenced was PBMCs. Source of these receptors: a man between 18 and 35 years old in good health and CMV-seropositive.

This chain uses TRBV7-8 with TRBJ1-5, with TRBD1 as a possible D gene (6 bases). V shed 0 bases and J shed 6 bases, with 6 bases lying between them. Germline lookup yields CDR1 SGHVS and CDR2 FQNEAQ. The CDR3 consists of 13 residues. Here the CDR3 DNA reads TGTGCCAGCAGCTTAGCCAGGGGTCAGCCCCAGCATTTT. Translating it yields CASSLARGQPQHF.

This clone was detected many times. The rearrangement uses TRBV27 and TRBJ1-2, with D maybe TRBD1 (6 bases). Trimming shortened V by 2 bases and J by 5 bases, and 6 bases separated the two germline ends. CDR1 MNHEY and CDR2 SMNVEV come from the germline V gene (reference sequence). The CDR3 sequence is 12 residues long. The CDR3 nucleotides are TGTGCCAGCAGTTTACAGGGGTATGGCTACACCTTC. Translated: CASSLQGYGYTF.

This clone has only one observation. The chain uses TRBV7-9 and TRBJ2-7, with TRBD1 matching 7 bases. Trimming took 5 bases from V and 5 from J; bases not matched to a gene: 12. The CDR3 is 15 amino acids. CDR1 is SEHNR and CDR2 is FQNEAQ in the germline V gene (reference sequence). CDR3 amino acids: CASSPRRGQPDEQYF. The CDR3 coding sequence is TGTGCCAGCAGCCCACGCCGGGGACAGCCGGACGAGCAGTACTTC.

J is TRBJ2-3 and V is TRBV10-3, with unresolved D. Trimming left V 6 bases short and J 0 bases short, with 7 bases between. Germline V lookup: CDR1 ENHRY, CDR2 SYGVKD. CDR3 size: 13 residues. The CDR3 DNA is TGTGCCATCAGAGCGACTAGCACAGATACGCAGTATTTT. It translates to CAIRATSTDTQYF.